The 3 T cell receptor beta chains in this list originate from one sample, sequenced in a study of shared clonotypes between healthy human individuals. Naive CD8 cells lacked CD45RO and underwent positive selection for CCR7, leaving out terminally differentiated effector memory CD45RA+ cells. TCRdb's copy holds only in-frame clones and misses some; the assay was immunoSEQ multiplex PCR. The table records about 590,000 clones, less than 97% of them present only once. What was sequenced was naive CD8+ T cells sorted from blood. These receptors were collected from a woman in her 30s in good health.

The chain joins TRBV5-1 to TRBJ2-7; TRBD1 agrees at 11 bases. The CDR3 is 13 residues long. Trimming cost V 8 bases and J 4 bases; bases outside gene matches: 5. Germline CDR1 is SGHRS and CDR2 is YFSETQ. The CDR3, as DNA: TGCGCCAGTTCGGACAGGGGGCTTTACGAGCAGTACTTC. Translated: CASSDRGLYEQYF. Complete variable domain (other parts from reference TRBV5-1 and TRBJ2-7): KAGVTQTPRYLIKTRGQQVTLSCSPISGHRSVSWYQQTPGQGLQFLFEYFSETQRNKGNFPGRFSGRQFSNSRSEMNVSTLELGDSALYLCASSDRGLYEQYFGPGTRLTVT.

This clone has just one count. The V call is TRBV6-5, the J call TRBJ2-7; perhaps TRBD2 as D (6 bases). Germline-derived CDR1 and CDR2 are MNHEY and SVGAGI. This CDR3 is built from 13 residues. The V end lost 10 bases, the J end lost 5 bases, and 18 bases lay between the germline ends. CDR3 sequence (DNA): TGTGCCACCCTATCGGGAGTAGACCACGAGCAGTACTTC. Its protein product is CATLSGVDHEQYF.

The chain uses TRBV21-1 and TRBJ2-1. TRBV21-1 is flagged as a pseudogene. The CDR3 runs to 11 residues. The CDR3: CASRLWSRQFF. CDR3 DNA sequence: TGTGCCAGCAGATTATGGTCTCGGCAGTTCTTC.